These T cell receptor beta chains were read from a single sample in a study of blood T cell repertoires in COVID-19. TCRdb's copy holds only in-frame clones and misses some; the assay was immunoSEQ multiplex PCR. Of roughly 250,000 clones listed, approximately 88% are singletons. The specimen sequenced was PBMCs or T cells enriched from blood (not recorded which). These receptors were taken from a young woman with acute COVID-19. The CDR3 runs from the conserved cysteine through the conserved F or W. A D gene is named only where the DNA matches it firmly. Some rows have no size entry. The others give once, few or many, or a class for an expanded clone.

v_call,j_call,clone_size,d_call,cdr3_nt,cdr3_aa
TRBV27,TRBJ2-7,.,.,TGTGCCAGCAGCCCAGTGGACACCCCCTACGAGCAGTACTTC,CASSPVDTPYEQYF
TRBV19,TRBJ1-5,.,.,TGTGCCAGTAGTATAAGCAGGGCTAATCAGCCCCAGCATTTT,CASSISRANQPQHF
TRBV5-5,TRBJ1-1,.,.,TGTGCCAGCAGTTTGCGCAGGACTGAAGCTTTCTTT,CASSLRRTEAFF
TRBV11-2,TRBJ2-5,.,.,TGTGCCAGCAGCCCCGGGGAGACCCAGTACTTC,CASSPGETQYF
TRBV6-5,TRBJ1-5,.,.,TGTGCCAGCAGCCGCGGACGGGGGGCGAATCAGCCCCAGCATTTT,CASSRGRGANQPQHF
TRBV18,TRBJ2-5,once,TRBD2,TGTGCCAGCTCACCACGAGAGGGGCTAGCGGCGGGACAAGAGACCCAGTACTTC,CASSPREGLAAGQETQYF
TRBV9,TRBJ1-1,.,.,TGTGCCAGCAGCCCGGGACACCCTGAAGCTTTCTTT,CASSPGHPEAFF
TRBV30,TRBJ1-1,.,.,TGTGCCTGGAGTCCTCAGTTGCTGAACACTGAAGCTTTCTTT,CAWSPQLLNTEAFF
TRBV25-1,TRBJ1-5,.,.,TGTGCCAGCAGCCCCACAGGTAGCAATCAGCCCCAGCATTTT,CASSPTGSNQPQHF
TRBV18,TRBJ1-2,.,TRBD1,TGTGCCAGCTCACCACGAAACCGGGACAGGAACTCTGGCTACACCTTC,CASSPRNRDRNSGYTF
TRBV6-2/TRBV6-3,TRBJ1-1,.,.,TGTGCCAGCAGTTACGAGGAGATGAACACTGAAGCTTTCTTT,CASSYEEMNTEAFF
TRBV30,TRBJ2-1,once,.,TGTGCCGGGATGACGGAGGGTTCTGAGCAGTTCTTC,CAGMTEGSEQFF
TRBV10-2,TRBJ2-1,.,TRBD2,TGCGCCAGCAGCGCGGGACTACTTGGGAATGAGCAGTTCTTC,CASSAGLLGNEQFF
TRBV6-6,TRBJ1-1,.,.,TGTGCCAGCAGTTACGTCGGGGGGCAGGCTGAAGCTTTCTTT,CASSYVGGQAEAFF
TRBV18,TRBJ2-1,.,TRBD2,TGTGCCAGCTCACCCCTCGGGCGGGGGGCTAATGAGCAGTTCTTC,CASSPLGRGANEQFF
TRBV7-2,TRBJ1-1,.,TRBD1,TGTGCCAGCAGCCCCCGACAGGGCCTAGGCACTGAAGCTTTCTTT,CASSPRQGLGTEAFF
TRBV2,TRBJ2-3,.,TRBD1,TGTGCCAGTGGACAGGGGCAAGAGACAGATACGCAGTATTTT,CASGQGQETDTQYF
TRBV7-9,TRBJ1-1,.,.,TGTGCCAGCAGAGATGACAGTAACACTGAAGCTTTCTTT,CASRDDSNTEAFF
TRBV5-1,TRBJ2-5,.,TRBD1,TGCGCCAGCAGCTCGGGACAGGGGGCTGGAGAGACCCAGTACTTC,CASSSGQGAGETQYF
TRBV5-1,TRBJ2-1,.,.,TGCGCCAGCAGCTTGGGGTTCCAGGATGAGCAGTTCTTC,CASSLGFQDEQFF
TRBV24-1,TRBJ2-1,.,TRBD2,TGTGCCACCAGTGATTTGCAACTAGCGGGGGACAATGAGCAGTTCTTC,CATSDLQLAGDNEQFF
TRBV5-6,TRBJ2-1,.,.,TGTGCCAGCAACAGGTTTATCTACAATGAGCAGTTCTTC,CASNRFIYNEQFF
TRBV10-3,TRBJ2-6,.,.,TGTGCCGCCGCGGAGGACTCTGGGGCCAACGTCCTGACTTTC,CAAAEDSGANVLTF
TRBV28,TRBJ1-2,.,.,TGTGCCAGCCTTCAGGGGATTTCCTATGGCTACACCTTC,CASLQGISYGYTF
TRBV5-1,TRBJ2-7,few,.,TGCGCCAGCAGCTTGGACAGGAGCTACGAGCAGTACTTC,CASSLDRSYEQYF
TRBV6-6,TRBJ1-6,.,.,TGTGCCAGCAGTCCCGGGATAGGGTATAATTCACCCCTCCACTTT,CASSPGIGYNSPLHF
TRBV6-5,TRBJ2-7,.,TRBD1,TGTGCCAGCAGTTACAATGCAGGGGGCGCCGCTTACGAGCAGTACTTC,CASSYNAGGAAYEQYF
TRBV4-3,TRBJ2-7,.,TRBD1,TGCGCCAGCAGCCAAGAGAGGGGACAGGGGGCGGAAGAGCAGTACTTC,CASSQERGQGAEEQYF
TRBV19,TRBJ1-5,.,TRBD1,TGTGCCAGTAGTCTCGGGACAGGGTATAGCAATCAGCCCCAGCATTTT,CASSLGTGYSNQPQHF
TRBV14,TRBJ1-1,.,.,TGTGCCAGCAGCCAGGGGGCTTACCCGGGAACTGAAGCTTTCTTT,CASSQGAYPGTEAFF
TRBV29-1,TRBJ1-3,.,.,TGCAGCGCAAGCAGGGATAGGTCTGGAAACACCATATATTTT,CSASRDRSGNTIYF
TRBV7-2,TRBJ1-5,.,.,TGTGCCAGCAGCAGAGGGGGTTATAGCAATCAGCCCCAGCATTTT,CASSRGGYSNQPQHF
TRBV5-1,TRBJ1-4,.,TRBD1,TGCGCCAGCAGCCGCACAGGGGCCAATGAAAAACTGTTTTTT,CASSRTGANEKLFF
TRBV7-9,TRBJ2-7,.,.,TGTGCCAGCAGCGTCGGGGAATACGAGCAGTACTTC,CASSVGEYEQYF
TRBV3-1/TRBV3-2,TRBJ1-6,.,TRBD1,TGTGCCAGCAGCGATGACATGGGACAGGGTATAAATTCACCCCTCCACTTT,CASSDDMGQGINSPLHF
TRBV12-3/TRBV12-4,TRBJ2-7,.,TRBD2,TGTGCCAGCAGTCCCCTGGGCGGGGGGAAGTACTTC,CASSPLGGGKYF
TRBV6-5,TRBJ1-2,.,.,TGTGCCAGCGGACCCGACGGGGGGAGCTACACCTTC,CASGPDGGSYTF
TRBV5-1,TRBJ1-5,.,TRBD1,TGCGCCAGCAGGGATTTCGACAGGGCCAATAGCAATCAGCCCCAGCATTTT,CASRDFDRANSNQPQHF
TRBV7-2,TRBJ1-5,once,TRBD1,TGTGCCAGCAGCTTTCTCCGGGACAGCGATCAGCCCCAGCATTTT,CASSFLRDSDQPQHF
TRBV6-6,TRBJ2-7,.,.,TGTGCCAGCAGTTACCCGTCAGGTCCGAGCTCCTACGAGCAGTACTTC,CASSYPSGPSSYEQYF
TRBV25-1,TRBJ2-4,.,TRBD1,TGTGCCAGCAGCGGTCGGACAGGGGGTTTAAACATTCAGTACTTC,CASSGRTGGLNIQYF